This T cell receptor (beta chain) was captured by sequencing in a study of blood T cells in healthy people across ages. About the research overall: With template switching, about one barcoded beta molecule was captured per two T cells.

Of note for this clonotype: Its matching antigen is unknown.

General study points: The unsorted PBMCs prevented any conclusive comparison of naive versus antigen-experienced cells.

Alongside a J-beta primer mix, a sample-barcoded 5' primer served in a second PCR lasting roughly 7 to 11 cycles. Every cDNA molecule bore a tag from a template-switch adaptor containing 12 random nucleotides. The yield of each sample was at least 3 million CDR3-containing paired-end reads. TCRdb analysed the 5' RACE reads with MiXCR anew, one entry per CDR3 protein. This table holds about 720,000 distinct CDR3 sequences, about a fifth found once. V dropped 4 bases and J dropped 0; count of bases not matched to a gene: 9. The CDR3 runs to 16 residues. In germline, CDR1 is SGHRS, CDR2 YFSETQ. The sequence was obtained from a man in his 70s in good health. The chain carries TRBV5-1 and TRBJ2-7, with 8 bases identical to TRBD2. Sequencing was performed on blood. The CDR3 protein is CASSTGLAPNSYEQYF. For the CDR3, the DNA is TGCGCCAGCAGCACCGGACTAGCACCCAACTCCTACGAGCAGTACTTC.